This T cell receptor (beta chain) was found in a study of response to subunit inactivated influenza vaccine (dated by TCRdb to the late 2010s). As for the study more broadly: The study used deep quantitative T cell receptor repertoire profiling to track responses to a trivalent subunit inactivated influenza vaccine. General conclusions and limits of the study: The authors proposed that each seasonal influenza vaccination may bring in only a limited number of new T cells.

Receptor libraries were prepared by RT-PCR. The data were produced on an Illumina HiSeq 2500. TCRdb handled the public reads itself, with Q25 trimming in fastp and clone calling in MiXCR, and kept productive beta chains. When rows share a CDR3 protein, they turn into one entry using the most common DNA and genes. The sample table lists over 150,000 distinct CDR3 sequences, roughly 14% of them with a count of one. The biggest ten clones account for roughly 24% of the sample. This clonotype is categorized as medium-sized (0.01 to 0.1%). What antigen it recognizes has not been identified. Nothing much larger sits one base from this clone, and base qualities are not available. V has 0 bases trimmed and J has 7 bases trimmed; junction bases matching no gene number 5. From the germline V gene, CDR1 is SGHRS and CDR2 is YFSETQ. The CDR3 covers 16 residues, taking in both the cysteine and the phenylalanine. CDR3 DNA only is kept here, 48 bases in frame from base 1.

This TCR was recovered from a man aged 50-60 years who received an inactivated influenza vaccine. Donor details come from another sample of the same person, matched by shared clones. The rearranged segments are TRBV5-1 and TRBJ1-5; the central 12 bases match TRBD1. The specimen was CD8+ T cells sorted from PBMCs, collected 5 to 6 days after vaccination. In nucleotides, the sequence is TGCGCCAGCAGCTTGGCCGGGACAGGGGGCCTCCAGCCCCAGCATTTT. This translates into CASSLAGTGGLQPQHF.